The entry below gives a single T cell receptor (beta chain) sequence along with its context. The CDR3 covers 14 residues. Between the trimmed V and J ends, which lost 0 bases and 4 bases, there was a span of 9 bases. From germline, CDR1 is MGHRA and CDR2 YSYEKL. This record comes from a study of blood T cell repertoires in COVID-19. For the study at large: The United States, Italy and Spain supplied acute and convalescent COVID-19 samples. PBMCs, B-cell-depleted T cells, or T cells provided the cDNA or gDNA that made up the material.

As originally analysed: Amplification of reference gene primers was used by the study to estimate nucleated cell counts. The repertoire was sequenced with immunoSEQ multiplex PCR; TCRdb's copy has only in-frame clones and lacks some. V and J calls and clone size are those listed in that table; D and trimming were worked out from the DNA. The repertoire holds about 120,000 clones, with around 80% as singletons. Material: peripheral blood. The rearrangement links TRBV4-1 to TRBJ1-1; D is undetermined. The source of this sequence is a woman aged 80 or over with acute or convalescent COVID-19. The CDR3 is CASSQDSRVTEAFF. The CDR3 DNA follows: TGCGCCAGCAGCCAAGATTCCCGGGTCACTGAAGCTTTCTTT.